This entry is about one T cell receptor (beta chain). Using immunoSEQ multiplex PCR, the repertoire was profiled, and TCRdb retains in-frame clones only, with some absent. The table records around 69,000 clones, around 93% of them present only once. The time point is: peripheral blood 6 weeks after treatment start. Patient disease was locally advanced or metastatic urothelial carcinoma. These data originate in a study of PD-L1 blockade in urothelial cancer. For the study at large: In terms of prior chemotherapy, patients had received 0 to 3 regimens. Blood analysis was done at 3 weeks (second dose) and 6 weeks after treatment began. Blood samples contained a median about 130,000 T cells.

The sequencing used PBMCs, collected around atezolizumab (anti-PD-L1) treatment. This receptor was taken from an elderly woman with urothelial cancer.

CDR3 coding DNA: TGTGCCAGCAGTCCAACAAGGGGACTTCGGGAAAAACTGTTTTTT. Residues: CASSPTRGLREKLFF. The gene calls are TRBV6-5 and TRBJ1-4; tentative D call: TRBD1 (5 bases). This CDR3 contains 15 residues. V was clipped by 5 bases and J by 8 bases, with 18 bases between them. CDR1 is MNHEY, CDR2 SVGAGI, per germline.